The sample holds a few counts of the clone carrying this T cell receptor beta chain. Its antigen is not known. Germline CDR1 and CDR2: ENHRY and SYGVKD. This CDR3 has 14 residues. V lost 8 bases to trimming and J lost 5 bases; unmatched junction nucleotides: 7. These data originate in a study of post-analysis software for immune sequencing data. Unique molecular identifiers had been added to the TCR beta cDNA libraries. TCRdb passed the PCR reads through MiXCR, listing each CDR3 protein once. The sample carries a few hundred thousand distinct CDR3 sequences, roughly 35% recorded once. Study results and limitations: With TRBV5-6, TRBV5-1 and TRBV20-1 included, about five TRBV segments were more frequent in patients than in controls.

The chain employs TRBV10-3 and TRBJ2-7, with 12 bases identical to TRBD1. This receptor was obtained from a girl aged 10 to 17 with multiple sclerosis. Sequencing was performed on blood. The DNA for the CDR3 is TGTGCCATCGGGGACAGGGGGCGGCTCGACGAGCAGTACTTC. Protein product: CAIGDRGRLDEQYF.